The 4 T cell receptor beta chains in this list originate from one sample, sequenced in a study of T cells in Graves' hyperthyroidism and ophthalmopathy. The source material, RNA transcripts, was used to amplify TCR beta CDR3 regions. HTBI primers were used for first-round RT-PCR of the TCR CDR3. MiXCR, applied by TCRdb to the multiplex PCR reads, yields one record per CDR3 protein. The table lists hundreds of thousands of distinct CDR3 sequences, over 15% of them singletons. The sample taken for sequencing was blood. All receptors come from a woman younger than 35 with Graves' hyperthyroidism.

In its sample, this clonotype was seen many times. The CDR3 sequence: CASSLQGTGSNTEAFF. The CDR3 coding sequence is TGTGCCAGCAGTTTACAGGGGACAGGGTCTAACACTGAAGCTTTCTTT. The chain is built from TRBV12-3 or TRBV12-4 and TRBJ1-1, with 9 positions matching TRBD1. The CDR3 is made up of 16 amino acids. J gave up 2 bases and V 2 bases, and 6 bases lay outside the gene matches.

The table lists this clonotype with many counts. This chain links TRBV20-1 with TRBJ1-3; D unclear. Trimming shortened V by 1 base and J by 3 bases, and 1 base separated the two germline ends. The CDR3 consists of 11 residues. Germline-derived CDR1 and CDR2 are DFQATT and SNEGSKA (reference sequence). CDR3 in DNA: TGCAGTGCTAGAGTTGGAAACACCATATATTTT. This codes for CSARVGNTIYF.

Here the CDR3 reads CARRWCYGYTF. The CDR3 DNA follows: TGTGCCAGACGATGGTGCTATGGCTACACCTTC. The V call is TRBV19, the J call TRBJ1-2; unclear D gene. CDR1 is LNHDA and CDR2 is SQIVND in the germline V gene (reference sequence). The CDR3 consists of 11 residues. The V end was cut by 9 bases, the J end by 4 bases, with 9 bases between.

This clonotype was recorded at least ten times. The chain couples TRBV24-1 to TRBJ2-5; the match to TRBD1 covers 8 bases. The CDR3 runs to 15 residues. Germline V gives CDR1 KGHDR, CDR2 SFDVKD. V lost 1 base and J lost 5; bases outside the gene matches: 5. CDR3 loop: CATSDLVRGLETQYF. The CDR3 DNA reads as TGTGCCACCAGTGATTTAGTCAGGGGGCTGGAGACCCAGTACTTC.